This T cell receptor (beta chain) appears in the sequencing data of a study of metastatic and nonmetastatic thyroid tumors. About the research overall: For malignant and benign thyroid patients, tumor or nodule tissue and blood were the sources whose repertoires were compared.

Via MiXCR, TCRdb re-called the PCR reads. The data contain about 20,000 clones, 34% of them singletons. This clone was seen only once. No patient received treatment before thyroid surgery. The receptor was isolated from a male donor with papillary thyroid cancer or a benign thyroid nodule (not recorded which). Some clones in this sample may be carry-over from other donors' samples. The sequencing sample was made of tumor tissue.

CDR3 residues: CASSSGRRWTQYF. The DNA for the CDR3 is TGTGCCAGCAGCTCGGGCAGACGCTGGACCCAGTACTTC. V gene TRBV5-8 combines with J gene TRBJ2-5, with D unresolved. The germline V gene encodes CDR1 SGHTS and CDR2 YDEGEE. Trimming stripped 3 bases from V and 7 bases from J, with 13 bases between. The CDR3 totals 13 residues.